These T cell receptor beta chains were read from a single sample in a study of graft-versus-host responses after intestinal transplantation. Data came from immunoSEQ multiplex PCR; TCRdb stores just in-frame clones and leaves some out. Of more than 90,000 clones in the sample, approximately 93% were seen once. For these receptors, no antigen is known. The specimen comprised unstimulated CD8+ T cells sorted from spleen or lymph node cells, sampled before transplant. These receptors came from a human donor who was the organ donor for an intestinal transplant. Each CDR3 is given with its conserved first and last residue.

j_call: TRBJ2-5; v_call: TRBV29-1; cdr3_aa: CSVEGVADTQETQYF
j_call: TRBJ2-3; v_call: TRBV9; cdr3_aa: CASSSGDTQYF
j_call: TRBJ1-2; v_call: TRBV18; cdr3_aa: CASSPDAGRDDYTF
j_call: TRBJ1-2; v_call: TRBV9; cdr3_aa: CASSAGLYGYTF
j_call: TRBJ2-1; v_call: TRBV4-1; cdr3_aa: CASSQDPGLAGPVDEQFF
j_call: TRBJ2-1; v_call: TRBV29-1; cdr3_aa: CSTRPGQGNNEQFF
j_call: TRBJ1-2; v_call: TRBV28; cdr3_aa: CASTADREGYTF
j_call: TRBJ1-1; v_call: TRBV6-1; cdr3_aa: CASSEARKPDF
j_call: TRBJ2-5; v_call: TRBV14; cdr3_aa: CASSQAGETQYF
j_call: TRBJ1-1; v_call: TRBV6-5; cdr3_aa: CASSEARKPDF